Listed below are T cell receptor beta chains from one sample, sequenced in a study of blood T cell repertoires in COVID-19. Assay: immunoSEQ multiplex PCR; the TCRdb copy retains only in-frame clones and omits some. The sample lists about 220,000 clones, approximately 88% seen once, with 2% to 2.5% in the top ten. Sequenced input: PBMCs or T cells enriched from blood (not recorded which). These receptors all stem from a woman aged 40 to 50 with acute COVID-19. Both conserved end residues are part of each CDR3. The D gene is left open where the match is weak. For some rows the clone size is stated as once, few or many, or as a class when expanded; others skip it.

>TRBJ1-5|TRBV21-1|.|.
CASSKVGTPRRFGQPQHF
TGTGCCAGCAGCAAAGTTGGTACACCTAGGCGGTTCGGTCAGCCCCAGCATTTT
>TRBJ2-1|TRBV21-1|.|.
CASPKGLAGGQSSYNEQFF
TGTGCCAGCCCAAAGGGGCTAGCGGGAGGGCAGAGCTCCTACAATGAGCAGTTCTTC
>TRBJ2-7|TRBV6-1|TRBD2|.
CASSEALAGGYEQYF
TGTGCCAGCAGTGAAGCCCTAGCGGGGGGTTACGAGCAGTACTTC
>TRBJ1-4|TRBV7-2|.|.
CASSVQGRNEKLFF
TGTGCCAGCAGCGTACAGGGACGCAATGAAAAACTGTTTTTT
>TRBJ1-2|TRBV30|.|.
CAWTAGEGYGYTF
TGTGCCTGGACAGCAGGGGAGGGCTATGGCTACACCTTC
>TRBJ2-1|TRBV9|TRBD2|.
CASSWGLAGGPDYNEQFF
TGTGCCAGCAGCTGGGGACTAGCGGGAGGGCCAGACTACAATGAGCAGTTCTTC
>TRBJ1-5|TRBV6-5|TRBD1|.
CASTNRGGSNQPQHF
TGTGCCAGCACTAACAGGGGGGGTTCCAATCAGCCCCAGCATTTT
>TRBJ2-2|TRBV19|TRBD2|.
CASSLRTSGTGELFF
TGTGCCAGTAGTCTCAGGACTAGCGGGACCGGGGAGCTGTTTTTT
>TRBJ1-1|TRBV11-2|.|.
CASTKTAGNTEAFF
TGTGCCAGCACCAAGACAGCGGGGAACACTGAAGCTTTCTTT
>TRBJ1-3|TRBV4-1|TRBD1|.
CASSPRDRGAGNTIYF
TGCGCCAGCAGCCCCCGGGACAGGGGTGCTGGAAACACCATATATTTT
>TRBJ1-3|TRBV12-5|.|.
CASGQRQLVSSGNTIYF
TGTGCTAGTGGTCAAAGACAGCTCGTTAGCTCTGGAAACACCATATATTTT
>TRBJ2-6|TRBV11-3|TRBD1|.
CASSLQGSGANVLTF
TGTGCCAGCAGCCTACAGGGGTCTGGGGCCAACGTCCTGACTTTC
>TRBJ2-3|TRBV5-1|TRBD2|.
CASSSELAGRGDTQYF
TGCGCCAGCAGCTCGGAACTAGCGGGGCGGGGAGATACGCAGTATTTT
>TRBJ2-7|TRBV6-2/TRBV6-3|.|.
CASSSTALSYEQYF
TGTGCCAGCAGTTCAACTGCCCTCTCCTACGAGCAGTACTTC
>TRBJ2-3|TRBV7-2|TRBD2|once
CASSPGTSGRETDTQYF
TGTGCCAGCAGCCCGGGGACTAGCGGGAGGGAAACAGATACGCAGTATTTT
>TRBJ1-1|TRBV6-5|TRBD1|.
CATRGPQNTEAFF
TGTGCCACCAGGGGGCCCCAGAACACTGAAGCTTTCTTT
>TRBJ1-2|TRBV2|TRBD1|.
CASSEDRGGQGARRLGYTF
TGTGCCAGCAGCGAAGATAGAGGGGGACAGGGGGCGAGGCGGCTTGGCTACACCTTC
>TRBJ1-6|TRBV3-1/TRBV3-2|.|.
CASSQSQVYNSPLHF
TGTGCCAGCAGCCAGAGTCAGGTCTATAATTCACCCCTCCACTTT
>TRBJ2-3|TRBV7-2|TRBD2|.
CASSSSGNTQYF
TGTGCCAGCAGCTCAAGCGGGAATACGCAGTATTTT
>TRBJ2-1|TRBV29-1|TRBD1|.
CSVEGDRAVEQFF
TGCAGCGTTGAAGGGGACAGGGCGGTGGAGCAGTTCTTC
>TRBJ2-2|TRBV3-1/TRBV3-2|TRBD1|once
CASSPWTGTNTGELFF
TGTGCCAGCAGCCCATGGACAGGCACGAACACCGGGGAGCTGTTTTTT
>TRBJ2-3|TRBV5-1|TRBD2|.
CASSSGTSGGADTQYF
TGCGCCAGCAGCTCAGGGACTAGCGGGGGTGCAGATACGCAGTATTTT
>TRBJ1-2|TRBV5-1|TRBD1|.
CASSLAGQGQGGYTF
TGCGCCAGCAGCTTGGCCGGACAGGGTCAAGGCGGCTACACCTTC
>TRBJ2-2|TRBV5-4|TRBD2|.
CASSFRGGSGELFF
TGTGCCAGCAGCTTTCGGGGGGGGTCCGGGGAGCTGTTTTTT
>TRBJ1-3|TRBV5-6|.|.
CASSLEVPGTGNSGNTIYF
TGTGCCAGCAGCTTGGAGGTCCCGGGCACAGGGAACTCTGGAAACACCATATATTTT
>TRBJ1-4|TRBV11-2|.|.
CASSLSTRGEKLFF
TGTGCCAGCAGCTTATCGACCCGCGGGGAAAAACTGTTTTTT
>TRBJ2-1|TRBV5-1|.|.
CASSFRGEQFF
TGCGCCAGCAGCTTCAGAGGTGAGCAGTTCTTC
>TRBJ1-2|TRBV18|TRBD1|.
CASSPDRAGGYGYTF
TGTGCCAGCTCACCCGACAGGGCGGGAGGCTATGGCTACACCTTC
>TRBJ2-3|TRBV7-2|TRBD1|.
CASSLGTGQIRQYF
TGTGCCAGCAGCTTAGGGACAGGTCAGATAAGGCAGTATTTT
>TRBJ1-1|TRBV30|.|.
CAPRLVGAEAFF
TGTGCCCCAAGGCTTGTGGGGGCGGAAGCTTTCTTT
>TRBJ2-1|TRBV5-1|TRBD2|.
CASSFRREGSYNEQFF
TGCGCCAGCAGCTTTCGACGGGAGGGCTCCTACAATGAGCAGTTCTTC